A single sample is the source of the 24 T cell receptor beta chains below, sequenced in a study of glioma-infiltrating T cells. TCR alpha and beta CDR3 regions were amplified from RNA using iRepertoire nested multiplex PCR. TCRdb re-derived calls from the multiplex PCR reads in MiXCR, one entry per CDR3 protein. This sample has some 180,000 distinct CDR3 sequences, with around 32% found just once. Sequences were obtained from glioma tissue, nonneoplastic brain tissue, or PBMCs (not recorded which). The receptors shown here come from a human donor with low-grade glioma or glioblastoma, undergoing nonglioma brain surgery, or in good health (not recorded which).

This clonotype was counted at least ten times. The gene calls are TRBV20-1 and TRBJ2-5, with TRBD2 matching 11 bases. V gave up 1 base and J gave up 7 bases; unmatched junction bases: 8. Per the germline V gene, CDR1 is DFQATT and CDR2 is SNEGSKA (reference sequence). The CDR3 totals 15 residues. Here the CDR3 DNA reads TGCAGTGCTAGAGTTAGGGGGCTAGCGGGGGGGACCCAGTACTTC. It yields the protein CSARVRGLAGGTQYF.

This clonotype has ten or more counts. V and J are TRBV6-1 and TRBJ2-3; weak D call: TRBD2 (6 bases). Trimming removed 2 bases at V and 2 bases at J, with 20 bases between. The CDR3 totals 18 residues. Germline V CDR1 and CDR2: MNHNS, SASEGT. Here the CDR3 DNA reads TGTGCCAGCAGTGAATGGCTTTTGGGGATAGCGGTCACAGATACGCAGTATTTT. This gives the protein CASSEWLLGIAVTDTQYF.

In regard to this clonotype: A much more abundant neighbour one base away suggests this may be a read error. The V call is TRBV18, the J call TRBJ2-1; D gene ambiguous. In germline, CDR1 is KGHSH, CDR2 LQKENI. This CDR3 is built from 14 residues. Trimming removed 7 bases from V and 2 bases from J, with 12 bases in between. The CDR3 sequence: CASFGRRTYNEQFF. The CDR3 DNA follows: TGTGCCAGCTTTGGACGGCGAACCTACAATGAGCAGTTCTTC. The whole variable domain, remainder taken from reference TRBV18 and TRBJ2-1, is NAGVMQNPRHLVRRRGQEARLRCSPMKGHSHVYWYRQLPEEGLKFMVYLQKENIIDESGMPKERFSAEFPKEGPSILRIQQVVRGDSAAYFCASFGRRTYNEQFFGPGTRLTVL.

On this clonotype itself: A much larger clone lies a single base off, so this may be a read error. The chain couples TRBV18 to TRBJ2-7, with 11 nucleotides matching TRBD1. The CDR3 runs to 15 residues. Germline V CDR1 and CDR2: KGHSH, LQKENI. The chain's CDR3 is CAGSPAGTGGYEQYF. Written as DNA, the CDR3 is TGTGCCGGCTCACCAGCCGGGACAGGGGGGTACGAGCAGTACTTC.

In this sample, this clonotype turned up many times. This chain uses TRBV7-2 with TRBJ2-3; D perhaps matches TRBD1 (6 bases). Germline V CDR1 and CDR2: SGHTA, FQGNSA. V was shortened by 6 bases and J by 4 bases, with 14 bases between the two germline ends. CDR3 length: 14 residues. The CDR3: CASSPRQEADTQYF. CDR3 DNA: TGTGCCAGCAGTCCGAGACAGGAAGCAGATACGCAGTATTTT. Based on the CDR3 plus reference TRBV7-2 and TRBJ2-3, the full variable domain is GAGVSQSPSNKVTEKGKDVELRCDPISGHTALYWYRQSLGQGLEFLIYFQGNSAPDKSGLPSDRFSAERTGGSVSTLTIQRTQQEDSAVYLCASSPRQEADTQYFGPGTRLTVL.

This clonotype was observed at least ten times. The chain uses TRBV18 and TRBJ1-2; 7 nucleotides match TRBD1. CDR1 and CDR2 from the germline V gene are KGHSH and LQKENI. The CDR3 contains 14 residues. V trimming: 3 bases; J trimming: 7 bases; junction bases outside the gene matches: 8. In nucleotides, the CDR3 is TGTGCCAGCTCACCGCTCCAGGGGGAAGTTGGCTACACCTTC. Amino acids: CASSPLQGEVGYTF.

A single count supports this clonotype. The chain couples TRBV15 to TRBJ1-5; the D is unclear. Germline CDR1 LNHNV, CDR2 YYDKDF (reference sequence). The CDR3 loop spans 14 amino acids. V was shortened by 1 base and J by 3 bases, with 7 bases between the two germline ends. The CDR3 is CATSRGHNNQPQHF. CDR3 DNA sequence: TGTGCCACCAGCAGAGGCCACAACAATCAGCCCCAGCATTTT.

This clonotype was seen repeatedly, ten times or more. The CDR3 region has the DNA TGCGCCAGCAGCGTGGACGGAGCTAATTCACCCCTCCACTTT. This translates into CASSVDGANSPLHF. This chain connects TRBV5-1 to TRBJ1-6; no definite D call. Germline CDR1 SGHRS, CDR2 YFSETQ. Trimming cost V 4 bases and J 6 bases, with 11 bases left between them. This CDR3 is built from 14 residues.

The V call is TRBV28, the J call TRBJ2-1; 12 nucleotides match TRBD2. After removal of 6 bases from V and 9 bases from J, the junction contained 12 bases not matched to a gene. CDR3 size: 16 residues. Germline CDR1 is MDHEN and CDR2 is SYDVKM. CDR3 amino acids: CASSPRLAGVGGEQFF. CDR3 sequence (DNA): TGTGCCAGCAGCCCTAGACTAGCGGGAGTTGGTGGTGAGCAGTTCTTC. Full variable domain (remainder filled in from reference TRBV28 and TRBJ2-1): DVKVTQSSRYLVKRTGEKVFLECVQDMDHENMFWYRQDPGLGLRLIYFSYDVKMKEKGDIPEGYSVSREKKERFSLILESASTNQTSMYLCASSPRLAGVGGEQFFGPGTRLTVL.

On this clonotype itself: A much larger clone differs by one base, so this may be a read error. This CDR3 reads CASSLVAGEGYNEQLF. In nucleotides, the CDR3 is TGTGCCAGCAGCTTAGTGGCGGGGGAAGGCTACAATGAGCAGCTCTTC. V and J are TRBV7-6 and TRBJ2-1; TRBD2 agrees at 7 bases. The CDR3 runs to 16 residues. CDR1 and CDR2 from the germline V gene are SGHVS and FNYEAQ.

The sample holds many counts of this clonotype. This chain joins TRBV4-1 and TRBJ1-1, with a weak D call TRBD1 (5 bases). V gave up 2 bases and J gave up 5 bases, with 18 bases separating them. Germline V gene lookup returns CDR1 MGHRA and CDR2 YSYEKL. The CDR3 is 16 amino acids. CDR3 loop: CASSQLGYGEGTEAFF. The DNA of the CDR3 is TGCGCCAGCAGCCAACTCGGGTATGGAGAGGGGACTGAAGCTTTCTTT.

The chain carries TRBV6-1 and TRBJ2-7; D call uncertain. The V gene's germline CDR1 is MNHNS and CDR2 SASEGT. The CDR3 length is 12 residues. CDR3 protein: CASVDASYEQYF. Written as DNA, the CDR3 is TGTGCAAGTGTGGACGCTTCCTACGAGCAGTACTTC.

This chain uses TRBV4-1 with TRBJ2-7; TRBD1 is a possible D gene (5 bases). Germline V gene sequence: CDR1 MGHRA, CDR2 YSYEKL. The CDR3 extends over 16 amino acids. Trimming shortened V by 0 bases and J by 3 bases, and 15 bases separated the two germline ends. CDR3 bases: TGCGCCAGCAGCCAAGAATCAGGCGACAGTAACTACGAGCAGTACTTC. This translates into CASSQESGDSNYEQYF.

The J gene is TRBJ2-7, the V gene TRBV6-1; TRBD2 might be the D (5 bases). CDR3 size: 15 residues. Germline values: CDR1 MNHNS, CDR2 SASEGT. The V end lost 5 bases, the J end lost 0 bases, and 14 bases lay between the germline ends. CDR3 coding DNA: TGTGCCAGCAGTCTAGCCCACTCGAGCTCCTACGAGCAGTACTTC. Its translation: CASSLAHSSSYEQYF.

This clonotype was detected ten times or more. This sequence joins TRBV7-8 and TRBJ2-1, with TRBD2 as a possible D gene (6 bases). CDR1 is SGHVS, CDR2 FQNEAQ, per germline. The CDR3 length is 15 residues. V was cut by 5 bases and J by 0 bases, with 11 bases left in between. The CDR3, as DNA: TGTGCCAGCAGCATCGGAGGGAGCTCCTACAATGAGCAGTTCTTC. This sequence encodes CASSIGGSSYNEQFF.

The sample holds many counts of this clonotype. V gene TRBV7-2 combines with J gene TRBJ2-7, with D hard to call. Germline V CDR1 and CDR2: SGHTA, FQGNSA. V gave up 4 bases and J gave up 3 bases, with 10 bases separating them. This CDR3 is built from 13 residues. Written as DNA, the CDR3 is TGTGCCAGCAGCTCTCCCCAGGTCTACGAGCAGTACTTC. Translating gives CASSSPQVYEQYF. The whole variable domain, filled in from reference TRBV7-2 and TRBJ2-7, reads GAGVSQSPSNKVTEKGKDVELRCDPISGHTALYWYRQSLGQGLEFLIYFQGNSAPDKSGLPSDRFSAERTGGSVSTLTIQRTQQEDSAVYLCASSSPQVYEQYFGPGTRLTVT.

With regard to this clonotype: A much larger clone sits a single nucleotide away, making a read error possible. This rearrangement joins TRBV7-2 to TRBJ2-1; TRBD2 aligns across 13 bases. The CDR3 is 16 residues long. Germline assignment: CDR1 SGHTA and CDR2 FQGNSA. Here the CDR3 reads CASSSRTSGSYNKQFF. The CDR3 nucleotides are TGTGCCAGCAGCTCCCGGACTAGCGGGAGCTACAATAAGCAGTTCTTC. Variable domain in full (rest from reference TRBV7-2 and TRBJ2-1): GAGVSQSPSNKVTEKGKDVELRCDPISGHTALYWYRQSLGQGLEFLIYFQGNSAPDKSGLPSDRFSAERTGGSVSTLTIQRTQQEDSAVYLCASSSRTSGSYNKQFFGPGTRLTVL.

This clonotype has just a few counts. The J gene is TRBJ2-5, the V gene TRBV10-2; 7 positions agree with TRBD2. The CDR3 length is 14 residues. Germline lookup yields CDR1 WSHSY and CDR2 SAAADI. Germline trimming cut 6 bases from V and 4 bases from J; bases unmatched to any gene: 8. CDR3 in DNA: TGCGCCAGCAGCCCCGGGAGGTTACGAGAGACCCAGTACTTC. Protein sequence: CASSPGRLRETQYF.

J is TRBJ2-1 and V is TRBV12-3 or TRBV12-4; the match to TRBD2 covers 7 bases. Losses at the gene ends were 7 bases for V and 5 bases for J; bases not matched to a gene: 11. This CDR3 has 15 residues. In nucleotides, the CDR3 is TGTGCCAGCACCCTAGGGGCGGGAGTGGACAATGAGCAGTTCTTC. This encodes CASTLGAGVDNEQFF.

The CDR3 protein is CASSLVSSRETQYF. CDR3 nucleotide sequence: TGTGCCAGCAGCTTGGTGAGCTCGCGGGAGACCCAGTACTTC. J is TRBJ2-5 and V is TRBV5-4; D is unclear. The CDR3 is made up of 14 amino acids. Trimming cost V 0 bases and J 5 bases, with 11 bases left between them. Germline CDR1 and CDR2: SGHNT and YYREEE (reference sequence).

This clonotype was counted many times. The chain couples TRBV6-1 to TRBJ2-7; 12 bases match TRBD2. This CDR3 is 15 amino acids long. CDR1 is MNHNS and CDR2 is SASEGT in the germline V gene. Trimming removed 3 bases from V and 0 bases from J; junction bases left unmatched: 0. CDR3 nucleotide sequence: TGTGCCAGCAGTGAGACTAGCGGGAGCTCCTACGAGCAGTACTTC. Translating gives CASSETSGSSYEQYF.

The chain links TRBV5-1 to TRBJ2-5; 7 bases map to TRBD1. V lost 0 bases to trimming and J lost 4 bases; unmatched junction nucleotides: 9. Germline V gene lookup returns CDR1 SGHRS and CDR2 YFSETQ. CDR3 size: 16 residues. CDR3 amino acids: CASSLEWDSLGETQYF. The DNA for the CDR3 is TGCGCCAGCAGCTTGGAGTGGGACAGCCTGGGAGAGACCCAGTACTTC.

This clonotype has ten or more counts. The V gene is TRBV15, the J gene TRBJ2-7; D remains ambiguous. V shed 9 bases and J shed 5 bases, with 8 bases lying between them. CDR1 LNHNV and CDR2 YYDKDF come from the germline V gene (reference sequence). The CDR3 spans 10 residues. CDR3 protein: CATQLDEQYF. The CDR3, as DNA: TGTGCCACGCAGCTTGACGAGCAGTACTTC.

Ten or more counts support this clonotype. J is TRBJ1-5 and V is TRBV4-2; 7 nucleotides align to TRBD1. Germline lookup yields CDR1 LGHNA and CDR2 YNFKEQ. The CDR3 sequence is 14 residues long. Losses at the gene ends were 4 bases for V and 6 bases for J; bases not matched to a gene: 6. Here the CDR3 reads CASSLKGAGQPQHF. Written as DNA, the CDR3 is TGTGCCAGCAGCCTAAAGGGGGCCGGTCAGCCCCAGCATTTT.